Listed here are 22 T cell receptor beta chains from one sample, sequenced in a study of T cells in localized non-small cell lung cancer. The table came from immunoSEQ multiplex PCR; TCRdb's copy has only in-frame clones and leaves some out. The repertoire consists of tens of thousands of clones, with approximately 86% occurring once and the leading ten covering 3.5% to 4%. The sample in question was peripheral blood, obtained before any cancer treatment. The receptors originated from a man between 18 and 55 years old with stage I lung adenocarcinoma.

This clone appeared a single time. The chain has TRBV7-9 and TRBJ1-1; D remains unclear. The ends were cut back, 1 base at V and 3 bases at J, with 12 bases in the middle. The germline V gene encodes CDR1 SEHNR and CDR2 FQNEAQ (reference sequence). CDR3 length: 15 residues. The CDR3 DNA sequence: TGTGCCAGCAGCTTAGTAAACTATCTGGACACTGAAGCTTTCTTT. Amino acids: CASSLVNYLDTEAFF. Full variable domain (remainder filled in from reference TRBV7-9 and TRBJ1-1): DTGVSQNPRHKITKRGQNVTFRCDPISEHNRLYWYRQTLGQGPEFLTYFQNEAQLEKSRLLSDRFSAERPKGSFSTLEIQRTEQGDSAMYLCASSLVNYLDTEAFFGQGTRLTVV.

The chain joins TRBV2 to TRBJ1-2; D unresolved. The CDR3 contains 13 residues. Germline-derived CDR1 and CDR2 are SNHLY and FYNNEI. The ends were cut back, 2 bases at V and 8 bases at J, with 12 bases in the middle. Here the CDR3 reads CASSESGVEGYTF. In DNA, the CDR3 is TGTGCCAGCAGTGAATCGGGAGTTGAGGGCTACACCTTC. Using reference TRBV2 and TRBJ1-2 for the parts outside the CDR3, the full variable domain is EPEVTQTPSHQVTQMGQEVILRCVPISNHLYFYWYRQILGQKVEFLVSFYNNEISEKSEIFDDQFSVERPDGSNFTLKIRSTKLEDSAMYFCASSESGVEGYTFGSGTRLTVV.

The chain carries TRBV6-5 and TRBJ2-1, with D possibly called TRBD1 or TRBD2 (7 bases each). V was cut by 5 bases and J by 0 bases, with 11 bases left in between. The germline CDR1 and CDR2 sequences are MNHEY and SVGAGI. The CDR3 runs 15 residues. For the CDR3, the DNA is TGTGCCAGCAGTCGCAGGGGGGGCTCCTACAATGAGCAGTTCTTC. The encoded protein is CASSRRGGSYNEQFF.

The chain has TRBV4-3 and TRBJ2-3, with a weak D call TRBD2 (5 bases). Germline lookup yields CDR1 LGHNA and CDR2 YSLEER. This CDR3 region has 16 residues. Trimming cost V 0 bases and J 1 base, with 11 bases left between them. CDR3 nucleotides: TGCGCCAGCAGCCAAGATAAGTACGGGGGCACAGATACGCAGTATTTT. It translates to CASSQDKYGGTDTQYF.

This clone showed up just once. The rearrangement joins TRBV4-3 to TRBJ1-5, with D possibly being TRBD1 (5 bases). The germline V gene has CDR1 LGHNA and CDR2 YSLEER. Trimming shortened V by 0 bases and J by 2 bases, and 20 bases separated the two germline ends. The CDR3 loop spans 19 amino acids. As DNA, the CDR3 is TGCGCCAGCAGCCAAGAACCGGGACTGCTAACCGGTGGCAATCAGCCCCAGCATTTT. It translates to CASSQEPGLLTGGNQPQHF.

The genes are TRBV9 and TRBJ1-1; D is uncertain. Trimming left V 4 bases short and J 1 base short, with 8 bases between. CDR1 and CDR2 (germline): SGDLS, YYNGEE. This CDR3 has 13 residues. The CDR3 nucleotides are TGTGCCAGCAGCCACGATCCGAACACTGAAGCTTTCTTT. Amino acid sequence: CASSHDPNTEAFF.

V gene TRBV7-6 combines with J gene TRBJ2-7; no reliable D call. This CDR3 has 14 residues. Germline CDR1 reads SGHVS; CDR2 reads FNYEAQ. Trimming removed 1 base from V and 1 base from J, with 8 bases in between. CDR3: CASSLVWESYEQYF. CDR3 nucleotide sequence: TGTGCCAGCAGCTTAGTCTGGGAATCCTACGAGCAGTACTTC.

The chain links TRBV7-2 to TRBJ1-5; the D is unclear. CDR3 size: 13 residues. V was pared by 5 bases and J by 0 bases, with 5 bases between. Germline V gene data show CDR1 as SGHTA and CDR2 as FQGNSA. CDR3 amino acids: CASSPGSNQPQHF. CDR3 nucleotides: TGTGCCAGCAGCCCAGGTAGCAATCAGCCCCAGCATTTT.

The chain employs TRBV6-5 and TRBJ1-1, with D possibly being TRBD1 (6 bases). The CDR3 has 13 amino acids. Trimming removed 0 bases from V and 4 bases from J, with 6 bases in between. The V gene's germline CDR1 is MNHEY and CDR2 SVGAGI. For the CDR3, the DNA is TGTGCCAGCAGTTACTCAGGGGGCACTGAAGCTTTCTTT. This gives the protein CASSYSGGTEAFF.

This clone appeared a single time. V usage is TRBV15 and J usage is TRBJ2-5; 8 positions agree with TRBD1. Germline V lookup: CDR1 LNHNV, CDR2 YYDKDF (reference sequence). The CDR3 extends over 15 amino acids. V lost 0 bases and J lost 3; bases outside the gene matches: 3. CDR3 nucleotide sequence: TGTGCCACCAGCAGAGAGCACAGGGGGGAAGAGACCCAGTACTTC. It translates to CATSREHRGEETQYF.

CDR3 loop: CASSQQQGDDEQFF. DNA of the CDR3: TGCGCCAGCAGCCAACAACAGGGAGACGATGAGCAGTTCTTC. This chain uses TRBV4-1 with TRBJ2-1, with D perhaps matching TRBD1 (6 bases). This CDR3 is 14 amino acids long. The V and J ends lost 2 bases and 8 bases respectively, with 13 bases between them. Germline V gene lookup returns CDR1 MGHRA and CDR2 YSYEKL.

The chain is built from TRBV7-4 and TRBJ1-5; no clear D. The CDR3 covers 16 residues. The ends were cut back, 5 bases at V and 3 bases at J, with 17 bases in the middle. Germline V gives CDR1 SGHVT, CDR2 SQSDAQ. The CDR3 reads CASSTWMGISNQPQHF. CDR3 sequence (DNA): TGTGCCAGCAGCACTTGGATGGGGATTTCCAATCAGCCCCAGCATTTT.

Here the CDR3 reads CASSFDRGGNYGYTF. DNA for the CDR3: TGTGCCAGCAGTTTTGACAGGGGGGGTAACTATGGCTACACCTTC. The V call is TRBV27, the J call TRBJ1-2, with 9 bases fitting TRBD1. Trimming cost V 3 bases and J 1 base; bases outside gene matches: 3. CDR1 is MNHEY, CDR2 SMNVEV, per germline (reference sequence). There are 15 residues in the CDR3.

The J gene is TRBJ2-5, the V gene TRBV7-6, with 11 bases lining up with TRBD2. The J segment lost 5 bases and the V segment lost 0 bases, leaving 8 bases of the junction unmatched. The germline V gene encodes CDR1 SGHVS and CDR2 FNYEAQ. The CDR3 is 17 amino acids. The CDR3 nucleotides are TGTGCCAGCAGCTTAGCGGGACGTAGCGGGGGGGATGAGACCCAGTACTTC. Encoded protein: CASSLAGRSGGDETQYF.

This clone was seen only once. The V call is TRBV5-1, the J call TRBJ1-6; no clear D. Deletions cut 3 bases from V and 10 bases from J, with 11 bases between. The CDR3 runs 13 residues. Germline-derived CDR1 and CDR2 are SGHRS and YFSETQ. The chain's CDR3 is CASSWVAGSPLHF. The CDR3 region has the DNA TGCGCCAGCAGCTGGGTGGCGGGGTCACCCCTCCACTTT.

J is TRBJ2-3 and V is TRBV11-3; 9 bases agree with TRBD2. The V segment lost 6 bases and the J segment 5 bases; nucleotides outside the gene matches: 12. Germline CDR1 and CDR2: SGHNT and YENEEA. CDR3 size: 16 residues. CDR3 sequence reads: CASSQVAGAGGDTQYF. As DNA, the CDR3 is TGTGCCAGCAGTCAAGTAGCGGGGGCCGGGGGAGATACGCAGTATTTT.

The V and J genes are TRBV11-2 and TRBJ2-5, with D tentatively TRBD1 or TRBD2 (5 bases each). The V end lost 5 bases, the J end lost 5 bases, and 12 bases lay between the germline ends. The CDR3 spans 13 residues. Germline assignment: CDR1 SGHAT and CDR2 FQNNGV. The CDR3 spells CASSRGAGETQYF. CDR3 DNA sequence: TGTGCCAGCAGCAGAGGGGCAGGGGAGACCCAGTACTTC.

The chain uses TRBV5-1 and TRBJ1-3; D perhaps matches TRBD1 (5 bases). CDR1 is SGHRS, CDR2 YFSETQ, per germline. The V end was cut by 1 base, the J end by 0 bases, with 8 bases between. This CDR3 comprises 15 residues. CDR3 coding DNA: TGCGCCAGCAGCTTGTCAGGGAGCTCTGGAAACACCATATATTTT. Protein product: CASSLSGSSGNTIYF.

The sample holds a few counts of this clone. The genes are TRBV2 and TRBJ1-5; D is ambiguous. CDR3 size: 15 residues. Looked up from germline, CDR1 is SNHLY and CDR2 is FYNNEI. V lost 6 bases and J 0 bases, leaving 12 bases between the germline ends. CDR3 nucleotides: TGTGCCAGCAGAACGACGGACCATAGCAATCAGCCCCAGCATTTT. Protein sequence: CASRTTDHSNQPQHF.

The J gene is TRBJ2-7, the V gene TRBV5-6, with 7 bases that match TRBD1. The CDR3 consists of 16 residues. Germline V lookup: CDR1 SGHDT, CDR2 YYEEEE. The V segment lost 0 bases and the J segment 5 bases; nucleotides outside the gene matches: 11. CDR3 sequence (DNA): TGTGCCAGCAGCTTGGGGGACCGCGACAGGGTACACGAGCAGTACTTC. Its protein is CASSLGDRDRVHEQYF.

CDR3 sequence: CASTPRRNTGELFF. The CDR3 DNA follows: TGTGCCAGTACCCCTCGGAGGAACACCGGGGAGCTGTTTTTT. J is TRBJ2-2 and V is TRBV19; no firm D call. V was trimmed by 7 bases and J by 1 base, leaving 10 bases between them. CDR3 size: 14 residues. Germline V gene lookup returns CDR1 LNHDA and CDR2 SQIVND (reference sequence).

CDR3 in amino acids: CASKLRASGEQYF. The DNA for the CDR3 is TGTGCCAGTAAACTCCGGGCCTCGGGCGAGCAGTACTTC. V and J are TRBV19 and TRBJ2-7; D ambiguous. The germline gives CDR1 LNHDA, CDR2 SQIVND (reference sequence). This CDR3 comprises 13 residues. The V end lost 7 bases, the J end lost 6 bases, and 16 bases lay between the germline ends.